The source of this T cell receptor (beta chain) is a study of Tregs in tolerant kidney transplant recipients. General study findings and limits: Few patients were studied, so findings need validation in larger groups.

A note on this clone: The antigen remains unidentified.

The trim removed 2 bases at V and 5 bases at J, leaving 14 bases unmatched. Germline CDR1 SNHLY, CDR2 FYNNEI. This CDR3 contains 17 residues. The assay was immunoSEQ multiplex PCR, and TCRdb's table has in-frame clones only and misses some. The sample lists roughly 250,000 clones, 65% to 85% seen once, with around 0.68% in the top ten. Unstimulated Tregs (CD4+CD25+CD127-) and CD4+CD25- non-Tregs were sorted from PBMCs. The receptor was derived from a human donor in good health. Sequencing used CD4+ T cells from blood. This sequence joins TRBV2 and TRBJ1-2, with 7 bases aligning to TRBD1. As DNA, the CDR3 is TGTGCCAGCAGTGAAAGTTCGGACAGGCGACATTTATATGGCTACACCTTC. Translating it yields CASSESSDRRHLYGYTF.